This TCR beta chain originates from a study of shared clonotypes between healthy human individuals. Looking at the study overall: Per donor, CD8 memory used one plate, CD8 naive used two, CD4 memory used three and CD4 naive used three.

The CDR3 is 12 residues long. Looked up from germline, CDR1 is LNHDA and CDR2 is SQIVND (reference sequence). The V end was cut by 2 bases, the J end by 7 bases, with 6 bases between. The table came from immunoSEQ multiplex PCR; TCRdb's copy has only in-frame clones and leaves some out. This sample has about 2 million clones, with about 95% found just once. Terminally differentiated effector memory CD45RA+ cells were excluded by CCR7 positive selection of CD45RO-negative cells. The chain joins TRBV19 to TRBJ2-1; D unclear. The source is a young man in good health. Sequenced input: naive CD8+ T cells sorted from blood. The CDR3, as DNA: TGTGCCAGTAGTATATCACCGAATGAGCAGTTCTTC. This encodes CASSISPNEQFF.